These 21 T cell receptor beta chains originate from one sample sequenced in a study of CD8 T cells in ankylosing spondylitis. One entry per CDR3 protein, called by TCRdb with MiXCR from the 5' RACE reads. In the table there are 350,000 to 450,000 distinct CDR3 sequences, approximately 22% of which are singletons. The sample taken for sequencing was blood, either unsorted or a sorted T cell fraction (not recorded which). These receptors came from a male donor with ankylosing spondylitis or in good health (not recorded which).

This clonotype was counted ten times or more. The J gene is TRBJ2-2, the V gene TRBV4-2; 8 nucleotides align to TRBD1. Trimming took 0 bases from V and 2 from J; bases not matched to a gene: 2. Germline CDR1 is LGHNA and CDR2 is YNFKEQ. This CDR3 is built from 16 residues. This CDR3 is CASSQEDRANTGELFF. In DNA form, the CDR3 reads TGTGCCAGCAGCCAAGAGGACAGGGCTAACACCGGGGAGCTGTTTTTT.

In its sample, this clonotype was seen a few times. V and J are TRBV20-1 and TRBJ1-1, with D possibly TRBD1 on 5 matching bases. This CDR3 contains 16 residues. CDR1 is DFQATT, CDR2 SNEGSKA, per germline (reference sequence). V lost 1 base to trimming and J lost 0 bases, with 15 bases between them. CDR3: CSARGGSGPMNTEAFF. The CDR3 region has the DNA TGCAGTGCTAGAGGGGGCTCGGGGCCGATGAACACTGAAGCTTTCTTT.

This clonotype was detected only a few times. V usage is TRBV12-3 or TRBV12-4 and J usage is TRBJ2-7, with a tentative D call TRBD2 (5 bases). The CDR3 is made up of 14 amino acids. The V and J ends lost 5 bases and 3 bases respectively, with 14 bases between them. In DNA, the CDR3 is TGTGCCAGCAGTAAAACGGACTCATTCTACGAGCAGTACTTC. Translation gives CASSKTDSFYEQYF.

This clonotype was counted ten times or more. The chain couples TRBV5-1 to TRBJ2-2; D might be TRBD2 (5 bases). Germline values: CDR1 SGHRS, CDR2 YFSETQ. The V gene lost 0 bases and the J gene lost 4 bases, with 13 bases spanning the gap. The CDR3 consists of 16 residues. The DNA for the CDR3 is TGCGCCAGCAGCTTGGAGGGAGAGTGGGTCACCGGGGAGCTGTTTTTT. Protein sequence: CASSLEGEWVTGELFF.

The gene calls are TRBV27 and TRBJ2-7; weak D call: TRBD2 (5 bases). CDR1 is MNHEY, CDR2 SMNVEV, per germline (reference sequence). The V end lost 8 bases, the J end lost 4 bases, and 15 bases lay between the germline ends. The CDR3 extends over 13 amino acids. The CDR3 nucleotides are TGTGCCAGCCGACCGGGGTCTGGGTACGAGCAGTACTTC. Its protein product is CASRPGSGYEQYF.

This clonotype was recorded many times. The chain joins TRBV15 to TRBJ2-7, with TRBD1 identical over 9 bases. Per the germline V gene, CDR1 is LNHNV and CDR2 is YYDKDF (reference sequence). The CDR3 has 16 residues. J lost 6 bases, V lost 5 bases, and 14 bases had no gene match. Here the CDR3 DNA reads TGTGCCACCAGCTTAACGAGGGGGACAGGGCCAACCGAGCAGTACTTC. Amino acid sequence: CATSLTRGTGPTEQYF.

The gene calls are TRBV12-3 or TRBV12-4 and TRBJ2-7; 7 nucleotides line up with TRBD1. The CDR3 has 14 amino acids. Trimming removed 8 bases from V and 5 bases from J; junction bases left unmatched: 12. The DNA for the CDR3 is TGTGCCAGCCGCGCAGGGGGTGATTGGGACGAGCAGTACTTC. Translating it yields CASRAGGDWDEQYF.

V and J are TRBV5-1 and TRBJ2-3; tentatively, D is TRBD2 (7 bases). Germline V lookup: CDR1 SGHRS, CDR2 YFSETQ. The CDR3 is 16 residues long. Trimming removed 0 bases at V and 1 base at J, with 12 bases between. The DNA for the CDR3 is TGCGCCAGCAGCTTGGCGGGGGGCTGGGGCACAGATACGCAGTATTTT. The encoded protein is CASSLAGGWGTDTQYF.

This clonotype appeared a few times. The chain uses TRBV12-3 or TRBV12-4 and TRBJ2-2; D is undetermined. V was trimmed by 6 bases and J by 7 bases, leaving 15 bases between them. The CDR3 sequence is 14 residues long. The CDR3 reads CASRALMGSGELFF. The CDR3 DNA follows: TGTGCCAGCAGGGCCCTTATGGGTAGCGGGGAGCTGTTTTTT.

The chain links TRBV3-1 to TRBJ2-7; perhaps TRBD1 as D (5 bases). Germline V CDR1 and CDR2: LGHDT, YNNKEL (reference sequence). This CDR3 region has 15 residues. The V end lost 0 bases, the J end lost 4 bases, and 13 bases lay between the germline ends. The CDR3 spells CASSQEAGLLYEQYF. The CDR3 DNA reads as TGTGCCAGCAGCCAAGAGGCAGGGTTATTATACGAGCAGTACTTC.

This clonotype has a handful of counts. This chain links TRBV10-1 with TRBJ2-7; D is perhaps TRBD2 (5 bases). CDR1 WNHNN and CDR2 SYGVQD come from the germline V gene (reference sequence). The V and J ends lost 4 bases and 4 bases respectively, with 14 bases between them. The CDR3 contains 14 residues. The CDR3, as DNA: TGCGCCAGCAGTGTCGGGATATCCCCTTACGAGCAGTACTTC. It specifies CASSVGISPYEQYF.

The chain joins TRBV11-2 to TRBJ2-7; no reliable D call. V was shortened by 8 bases and J by 0 bases, with 8 bases between the two germline ends. This CDR3 has 12 residues. The V gene's germline CDR1 is SGHAT and CDR2 FQNNGV. The CDR3 loop reads CASVGTSYEQYF. In DNA, the CDR3 is TGTGCCAGCGTCGGCACCTCCTACGAGCAGTACTTC.

CDR3 sequence: CASSPPSAEQETQYF. CDR3 DNA sequence: TGTGCCAGCTCACCACCGTCGGCGGAACAAGAGACCCAGTACTTC. V usage is TRBV18 and J usage is TRBJ2-5; D remains unclear. V was cut by 0 bases and J by 2 bases, with 10 bases left in between. The CDR3 extends over 15 amino acids. The germline V gene encodes CDR1 KGHSH and CDR2 LQKENI.

The chain couples TRBV7-9 to TRBJ2-1; no clear D. V lost 1 base and J 8 bases, leaving 12 bases between the germline ends. This CDR3 is built from 14 residues. CDR1 and CDR2 (germline): SEHNR, FQNEAQ (reference sequence). The CDR3 nucleotides are TGTGCCAGCAGCTTAGGCCCCCTCGTCCATGAGCAGTTCTTC. It codes for CASSLGPLVHEQFF. Full variable domain (missing parts from reference TRBV7-9 and TRBJ2-1): DTGVSQNPRHKITKRGQNVTFRCDPISEHNRLYWYRQTLGQGPEFLTYFQNEAQLEKSRLLSDRFSAERPKGSFSTLEIQRTEQGDSAMYLCASSLGPLVHEQFFGPGTRLTVL.

A few counts support this clonotype. The chain carries TRBV29-1 and TRBJ2-5, with D possibly TRBD1 on 6 matching bases. The CDR3 sequence is 16 residues long. The germline gives CDR1 SQVTM, CDR2 ANQGSEA. V was pared by 0 bases and J by 5 bases, with 19 bases between. CDR3 DNA sequence: TGCAGCGTTGAAGATCTTGTGGGGACACCGCGGGAGACCCAGTACTTC. Residues: CSVEDLVGTPRETQYF.

The genes are TRBV12-3 or TRBV12-4 and TRBJ2-1, with D uncertain. The CDR3 is 13 residues long. The ends were cut back, 10 bases at V and 7 bases at J, with 17 bases in the middle. The CDR3 nucleotides read TGTGCCAACACAAGAAGCCAGGCGAATGAGCAGTTCTTC. It encodes CANTRSQANEQFF.

The chain uses TRBV20-1 and TRBJ1-5; 9 bases align to TRBD1. J gave up 6 bases and V 6 bases, and 6 bases lay outside the gene matches. This CDR3 is built from 13 residues. Per germline, CDR1 DFQATT and CDR2 SNEGSKA (reference sequence). The CDR3 loop reads CSARTGAGQPQHF. The CDR3 nucleotides are TGCAGTGCGCGGACAGGGGCTGGTCAGCCCCAGCATTTT.

This chain links TRBV12-3 or TRBV12-4 with TRBJ2-4; no definite D call. V lost 2 bases and J 4 bases, leaving 9 bases between the germline ends. The CDR3 consists of 14 residues. For the CDR3, the DNA is TGTGCCAGCAGTTTACTGGACGGGAAAAACATTCAGTACTTC. Amino acid sequence: CASSLLDGKNIQYF.

Remarks on this clonotype: One junction end disagrees with the germline gene, perhaps due to a read error. CDR3 coding DNA: TGCGCCAGCAGTCAAGTGCCGGGGGGTTACAATGAGCAGTTCTTC. Translated, it gives CASSQVPGGYNEQFF. This chain connects TRBV4-1 to TRBJ2-1, with TRBD2 matching 7 bases. This CDR3 comprises 15 residues. From germline, CDR1 is MGHRA and CDR2 YSYEKL.

The chain has TRBV25-1 and TRBJ2-1; D possibly corresponds to TRBD2 (6 bases). Trimming stripped 5 bases from V and 9 bases from J, with 17 bases between. The germline gives CDR1 MGHDK, CDR2 SYGVNS. This CDR3 has 14 residues. The CDR3 sequence is CASSMWGVGGEQFF. Written as DNA, the CDR3 is TGTGCCAGCAGTATGTGGGGGGTGGGGGGTGAGCAGTTCTTC.

This clonotype was detected only a few times. The chain couples TRBV9 to TRBJ2-2, with D maybe TRBD1 (5 bases). Germline CDR1 and CDR2: SGDLS and YYNGEE. V was clipped by 4 bases and J by 4 bases, with 17 bases between them. The CDR3 contains 16 residues. The CDR3: CASSPYGQVRTGELFF. CDR3 sequence (DNA): TGTGCCAGCAGCCCCTACGGACAAGTACGCACCGGGGAGCTGTTTTTT.